The 16 T cell receptor beta chains given below trace back to one sample, sequenced in a study of shared clonotypes between healthy human individuals. Sequencing used immunoSEQ multiplex PCR; TCRdb keeps in-frame clones, though not all of them. Of over a million clones in the sample, 70% to 80% were seen once. Sequencing input: memory CD4+ T cells sorted from blood. Subset indicated: CD45RA-negative fraction. Every receptor here comes from a man younger than 35 in good health.

The chain uses TRBV27 and TRBJ2-2; perhaps TRBD2 as D (6 bases). The CDR3 has 13 residues. V lost 7 bases and J lost 4, with 10 bases in between. Germline V lookup: CDR1 MNHEY, CDR2 SMNVEV (reference sequence). CDR3 in DNA: TGTGCCAGCACCCGACTAGGCACCGGGGAGCTGTTTTTT. Amino acid sequence: CASTRLGTGELFF.

The chain is built from TRBV5-1 and TRBJ2-3; possible D gene TRBD2, 6 bases. The CDR3 is 15 amino acids. Trimming stripped 4 bases from V and 2 bases from J, with 14 bases between. Germline CDR1 and CDR2: SGHRS and YFSETQ. CDR3 DNA sequence: TGCGCCAGCAGCGTGGTAGCGGACACCACAGATACGCAGTATTTT. Translating gives CASSVVADTTDTQYF.

The CDR3 spells CASSAGGSGQPQHF. CDR3 in DNA: TGTGCCAGCAGTGCAGGGGGGAGTGGTCAGCCCCAGCATTTT. The rearrangement uses TRBV6-1 and TRBJ1-5; 7 positions match TRBD1. There are 14 residues in the CDR3. V shed 4 bases, J shed 6 bases, and the junction held 6 bases outside the gene matches. CDR1 and CDR2 from the germline V gene are MNHNS and SASEGT.

V gene TRBV6-5 combines with J gene TRBJ1-2; the match to TRBD1 covers 8 bases. Per the germline V gene, CDR1 is MNHEY and CDR2 is SVGAGI. Trimming took 7 bases from V and 8 from J; bases not matched to a gene: 9. The CDR3 contains 13 residues. The CDR3 region is CASTQDRALGYTF. DNA for the CDR3: TGTGCCAGCACGCAGGACAGGGCTCTAGGCTACACCTTC.

Worth noting for this clone: Other nucleotide sequences from this sample produce the same CDR3. V and J are TRBV4-3 and TRBJ2-7; a possible D gene is TRBD2 (5 bases). Trimming shortened V by 4 bases and J by 3 bases, and 10 bases separated the two germline ends. The CDR3 has 13 amino acids. CDR1 is LGHNA and CDR2 is YSLEER in the germline V gene. CDR3 DNA: TGCGCCAGCAGCCCTAGGACTGGCTACGAGCAGTACTTC. Its protein is CASSPRTGYEQYF.

V is TRBV30 and J is TRBJ2-1; possibly TRBD1 for D (6 bases). V shed 3 bases and J shed 7 bases, with 22 bases lying between them. In germline, CDR1 is GTSNPN, CDR2 SVGIG (reference sequence). The CDR3 runs to 16 residues. The DNA of the CDR3 is TGTGCCTGGAGCAAACTCGGGGCAGGGGATGGGAATGAGCAGTTCTTC. Translated, it gives CAWSKLGAGDGNEQFF.

Written as DNA, the CDR3 is TGTGCCAGCAGTGACTCGCGGGACCGCGGCTACACCTTC. It codes for CASSDSRDRGYTF. The chain carries TRBV6-4 and TRBJ1-2, with TRBD1 as a possible D gene (5 bases). Trimming cost V 0 bases and J 8 bases, with 10 bases left between them. This CDR3 spans 13 amino acids. CDR1 is MRHNA and CDR2 is SNTAGT in the germline V gene.

The chain combines TRBV4-1 with TRBJ1-5; D remains ambiguous. This CDR3 region has 16 residues. The ends were cut back, 4 bases at V and 3 bases at J, with 16 bases in the middle. The germline CDR1 and CDR2 sequences are MGHRA and YSYEKL. The CDR3 loop reads CASSRIPTDPNQPQHF. The CDR3 DNA reads as TGCGCCAGCAGCCGAATACCTACAGATCCCAATCAGCCCCAGCATTTT.

J is TRBJ1-2 and V is TRBV7-2; no definite D call. Trimming shortened V by 1 base and J by 1 base, and 10 bases separated the two germline ends. This CDR3 comprises 15 residues. CDR1 and CDR2 (germline): SGHTA, FQGNSA. CDR3 nucleotides: TGTGCCAGCAGCTTAGTTTACGGCAGTAACTATGGCTACACCTTC. This encodes CASSLVYGSNYGYTF.

V gene TRBV13 combines with J gene TRBJ2-1; D is unresolved. The germline V gene has CDR1 PRHDT and CDR2 FYEKMQ (reference sequence). Trimming left V 0 bases short and J 4 bases short, with 13 bases between. CDR3 length: 16 amino acids. The DNA of the CDR3 is TGTGCCAGCAGCTTAGGCCTACCTATAGGATACAATGAGCAGTTCTTC. This translates into CASSLGLPIGYNEQFF.

There are a few counts of this clone. V is TRBV23-1 and J is TRBJ1-6; D is unclear. TRBV23-1 is placed among ORFs of uncertain function. CDR3 length: 21 amino acids. V lost 0 bases and J lost 0, with 21 bases in between. The CDR3 sequence is CASSQSGRCRFRGSYNSPLHF. The DNA for the CDR3 is TGCGCCAGCAGTCAATCAGGGAGATGTCGATTTCGTGGCTCCTATAATTCACCCCTCCACTTT.

The rearrangement links TRBV5-1 to TRBJ1-3; D is ambiguous. This CDR3 has 13 residues. Germline loops: CDR1 SGHRS, CDR2 YFSETQ. V was cut by 4 bases and J by 2 bases, with 7 bases left in between. This CDR3 reads CASSVDAGNTIYF. The CDR3 DNA sequence: TGCGCCAGCAGCGTGGACGCTGGAAACACCATATATTTT.

V is TRBV30 and J is TRBJ1-1; no definite D call. V was trimmed by 8 bases and J by 4 bases, leaving 17 bases between them. The CDR3 length is 13 residues. The germline V gene has CDR1 GTSNPN and CDR2 SVGIG (reference sequence). CDR3 sequence: CALDKGLGTEAFF. The CDR3 coding sequence is TGTGCCCTTGATAAGGGCTTGGGCACTGAAGCTTTCTTT.

This clone was seen once. The V and J genes are TRBV7-2 and TRBJ2-1, with D perhaps assigned TRBD1 or TRBD2 (7 bases each). V lost 5 bases to trimming and J lost 7 bases, with 18 bases between them. The CDR3 is made up of 15 amino acids. CDR1 and CDR2 (germline): SGHTA, FQGNSA. In DNA, the CDR3 is TGTGCCAGCAGCCCCGGCAGGGGGAGGGGGAATGAGCAGTTCTTC. Its protein product is CASSPGRGRGNEQFF. Complete variable domain (other parts from reference TRBV7-2 and TRBJ2-1): GAGVSQSPSNKVTEKGKDVELRCDPISGHTALYWYRQSLGQGLEFLIYFQGNSAPDKSGLPSDRFSAERTGGSVSTLTIQRTQQEDSAVYLCASSPGRGRGNEQFFGPGTRLTVL.

The rearrangement joins TRBV27 to TRBJ1-1, with 7 bases matching TRBD1. The CDR3 runs 13 residues. J was trimmed by 4 bases and V by 6 bases; bases with no gene match: 5. Germline assignment: CDR1 MNHEY and CDR2 SMNVEV (reference sequence). The CDR3 DNA reads as TGTGCCAGCAGACCAGGGGGAAGCACTGAAGCTTTCTTT. This codes for CASRPGGSTEAFF.

This chain links TRBV4-1 with TRBJ1-1; maybe TRBD1 (6 bases). The CDR3 runs to 15 residues. Germline V lookup: CDR1 MGHRA, CDR2 YSYEKL. Trimming took 2 bases from V and 5 from J, leaving 15 bases between them. DNA of the CDR3: TGCGCCAGCAGCCAAAATTACCAGGGGAAGACTGAAGCTTTCTTT. Its translation is CASSQNYQGKTEAFF.